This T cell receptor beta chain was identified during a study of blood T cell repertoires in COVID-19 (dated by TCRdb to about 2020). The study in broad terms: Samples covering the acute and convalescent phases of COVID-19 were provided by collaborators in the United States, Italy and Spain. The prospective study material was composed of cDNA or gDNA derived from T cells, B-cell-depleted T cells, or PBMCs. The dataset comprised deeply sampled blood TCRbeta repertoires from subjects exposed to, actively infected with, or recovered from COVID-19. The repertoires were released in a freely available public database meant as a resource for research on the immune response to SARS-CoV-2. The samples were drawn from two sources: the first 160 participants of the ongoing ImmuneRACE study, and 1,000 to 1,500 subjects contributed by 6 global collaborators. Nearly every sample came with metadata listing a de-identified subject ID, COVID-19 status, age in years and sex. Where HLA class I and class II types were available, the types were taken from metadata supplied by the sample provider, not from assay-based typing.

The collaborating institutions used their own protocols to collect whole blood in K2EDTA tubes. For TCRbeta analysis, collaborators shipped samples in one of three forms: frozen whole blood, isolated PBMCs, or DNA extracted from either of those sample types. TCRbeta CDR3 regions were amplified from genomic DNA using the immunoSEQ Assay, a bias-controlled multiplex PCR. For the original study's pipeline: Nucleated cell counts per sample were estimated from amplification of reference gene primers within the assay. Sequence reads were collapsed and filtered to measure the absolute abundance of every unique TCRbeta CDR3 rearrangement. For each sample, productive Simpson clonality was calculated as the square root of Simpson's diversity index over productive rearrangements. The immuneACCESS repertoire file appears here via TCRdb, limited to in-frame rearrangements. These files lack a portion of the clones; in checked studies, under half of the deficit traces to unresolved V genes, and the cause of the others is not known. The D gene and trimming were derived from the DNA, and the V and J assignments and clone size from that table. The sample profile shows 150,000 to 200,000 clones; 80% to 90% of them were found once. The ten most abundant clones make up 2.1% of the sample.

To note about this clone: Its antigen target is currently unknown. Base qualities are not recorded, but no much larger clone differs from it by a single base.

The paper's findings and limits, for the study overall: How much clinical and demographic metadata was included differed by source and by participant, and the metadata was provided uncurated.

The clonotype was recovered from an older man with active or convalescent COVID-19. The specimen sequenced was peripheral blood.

The sequence in DNA is TGTGCCAGCAGCTTCTGGACTAGCGGCACAGATACGCAGTATTTT. Translation gives CASSFWTSGTDTQYF. Rearrangement joined TRBV11-2 to TRBJ2-3, and 9 junction bases match TRBD2. Taken from cysteine to phenylalanine, the CDR3 has 15 residues. Only CDR3 DNA is held: 45 bases, read in frame from base 1. According to the germline V gene, CDR1 reads SGHAT and CDR2 reads FQNNGV. V is trimmed back by 3 bases and J by 1 base, and the junction contains 2 bases that no gene match accounts for.